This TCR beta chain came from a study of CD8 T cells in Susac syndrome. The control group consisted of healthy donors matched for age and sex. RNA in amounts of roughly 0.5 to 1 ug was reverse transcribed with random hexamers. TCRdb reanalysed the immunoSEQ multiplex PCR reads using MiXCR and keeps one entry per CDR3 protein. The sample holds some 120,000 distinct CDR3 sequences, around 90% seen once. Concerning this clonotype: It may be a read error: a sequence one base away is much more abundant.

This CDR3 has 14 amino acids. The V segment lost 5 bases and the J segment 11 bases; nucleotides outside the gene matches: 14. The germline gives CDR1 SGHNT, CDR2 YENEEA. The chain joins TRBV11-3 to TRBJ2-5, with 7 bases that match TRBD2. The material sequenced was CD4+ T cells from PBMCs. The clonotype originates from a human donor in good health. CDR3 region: CASSEAGATYGQYF. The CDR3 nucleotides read TGTGCCAGCAGCGAGGCGGGAGCGACCTACGGGCAGTACTTC.